This T cell receptor beta chain was observed in a study of T-cell reconstitution after alpha-beta-depleted transplantation in children (dated by TCRdb to 2016 to 2017). Regarding the research as a whole: The study quantitatively tracked T-cell immune reconstitution after TCRalphabeta/CD19-depleted allogeneic hematopoietic cell transplantation in children using TCR repertoire profiling.

As for this clonotype: Its antigen specificity is not known. No per-base quality is available; no much larger clone lies one base away.

Beyond this particular receptor, the publication reports: In some patients, the high TCRbeta diversity seen at day 60 was put down to recipient T cells and intrathymic progenitors that had survived conditioning. Hyperexpanded clone frequencies declined over subsequent months; after one year, T-cell counts and TCRbeta diversity were mostly attributed to newly produced T cells. The apparently early alphabetaT-cell count recovery about two months after transplant was reportedly dependent on only several hundred rapidly expanded clones derived from non-depleted graft cells.

The sample's time point label, decoded: day 60 (about 2 months) after transplantation. The treatment or condition label of this sample denotes: allogeneic hematopoietic cell transplantation with graft depleted of TCRalphabeta T cells and CD19 B cells. The transplant recipients were children given TCRalphabeta/CD19-depleted allogeneic hematopoietic cell grafts. Libraries were made using PCR. These reads were obtained on an Illumina HiSeq 2500. Molecular barcoding was employed in the preparation of TCR libraries, with unique molecular identifiers being used to normalize TCRbeta repertoire quantification. The public reads were quality trimmed at Q25 with fastp and then assembled into clones with MiXCR by TCRdb, keeping productive beta chains. Records with the same CDR3 protein are collapsed into one entry carrying the most frequent genes and DNA. This sample comprises more than 2,500 distinct CDR3 sequences, under 30% of them detected only once. The ten top clones hold roughly three fifths of the sample.

Its CDR3 holds 15 amino acids, cysteine through phenylalanine. The CDR3 DNA has 45 bases and is translated from base 1. From a lookup of the germline V gene, CDR1 and CDR2 are LGHNA and YNFKEQ. Here V drops 1 base and J drops 4 bases, and the junction holds 7 bases not matched to any gene. The material was PBMCs, mostly from graft donor cells, obtained 60 days after TCRalphabeta/CD19-depleted stem cell transplant. The source is a male patient aged 2-9 years who had a stem cell transplant for acute myeloid leukemia, so the T cells may come from the graft donor. The chain is assembled from TRBV4-2 and TRBJ2-7; TRBD1 fits 7 bases in the junction. In nucleotide form, the sequence is TGTGCCAGCAGCCAAGGGTGGGACAGTTCATACGAGCAGTACTTC. This gives the protein CASSQGWDSSYEQYF.